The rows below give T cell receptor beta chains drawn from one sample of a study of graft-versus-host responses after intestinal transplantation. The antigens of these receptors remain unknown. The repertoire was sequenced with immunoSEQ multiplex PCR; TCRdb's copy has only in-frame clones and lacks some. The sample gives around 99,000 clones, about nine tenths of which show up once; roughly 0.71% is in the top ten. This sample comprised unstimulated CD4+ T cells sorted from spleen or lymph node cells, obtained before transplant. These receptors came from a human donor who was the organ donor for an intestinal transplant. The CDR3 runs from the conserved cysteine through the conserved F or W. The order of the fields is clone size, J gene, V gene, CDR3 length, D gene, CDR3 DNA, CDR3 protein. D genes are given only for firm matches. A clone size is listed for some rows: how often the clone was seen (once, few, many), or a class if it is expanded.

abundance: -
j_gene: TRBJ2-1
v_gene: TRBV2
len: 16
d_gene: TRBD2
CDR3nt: TGTGCCAGCAGTGCCAGGCCGGCGGGGGGGCGGAATGAGCAGTTCTTC
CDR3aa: CASSARPAGGRNEQFF

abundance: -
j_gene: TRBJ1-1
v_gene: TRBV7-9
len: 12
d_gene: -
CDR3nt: TGTGCCAGCAGTTTCACCCTCACTGAAGCTTTCTTT
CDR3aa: CASSFTLTEAFF

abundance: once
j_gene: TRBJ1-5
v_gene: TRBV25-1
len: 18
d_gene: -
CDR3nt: TGTGCCAGCAGTCCAAGGGACCAATCGGGACGTAGCAATCAGCCCCAGCATTTT
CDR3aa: CASSPRDQSGRSNQPQHF

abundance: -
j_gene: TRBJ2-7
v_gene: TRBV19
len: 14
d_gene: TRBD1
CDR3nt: TGTGCCAGTAGTATAACGGACAGGGAATACGAGCAGTACTTC
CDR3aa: CASSITDREYEQYF

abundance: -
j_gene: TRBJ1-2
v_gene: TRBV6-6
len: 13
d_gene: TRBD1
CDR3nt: TGTGCCAGCAGCCGACAGGGGAACTATGGCTACACCTTC
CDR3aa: CASSRQGNYGYTF

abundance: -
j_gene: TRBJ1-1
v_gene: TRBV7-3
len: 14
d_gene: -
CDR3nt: TGTGCCAGCAGCTTAATAGGTGAGGGGACGGAAGCTTTCTTT
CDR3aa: CASSLIGEGTEAFF

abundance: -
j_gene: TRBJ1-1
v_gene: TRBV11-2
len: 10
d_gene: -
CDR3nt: TGTGCCAGCAGCTTAGGGGAAGCTTTCTTT
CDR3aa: CASSLGEAFF

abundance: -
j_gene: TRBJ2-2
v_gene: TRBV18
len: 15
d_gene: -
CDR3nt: TGTGCCAGCTCACCTCAGGGGTCGTCCACCGGGGAGCTGTTTTTT
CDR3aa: CASSPQGSSTGELFF

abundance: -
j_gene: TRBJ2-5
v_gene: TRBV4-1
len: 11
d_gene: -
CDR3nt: TGCGCCAGCAGCCAAGATGAGACCCAGTACTTC
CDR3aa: CASSQDETQYF

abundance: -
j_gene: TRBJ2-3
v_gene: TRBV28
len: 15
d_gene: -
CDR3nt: TGTGCCAGCAGCCCCCGGGCTCCTAGCACAGATACGCAGTATTTT
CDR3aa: CASSPRAPSTDTQYF

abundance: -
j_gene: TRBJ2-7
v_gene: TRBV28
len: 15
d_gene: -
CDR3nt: TGTGCCAGCAGTTTTCTCGTGAGGGCCTCCTACGAGCAGTACTTC
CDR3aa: CASSFLVRASYEQYF

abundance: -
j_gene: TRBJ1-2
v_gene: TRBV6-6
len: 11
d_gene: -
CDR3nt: TGTGCCAGTGGGGACTCTTATGGCTACACCTTC
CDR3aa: CASGDSYGYTF

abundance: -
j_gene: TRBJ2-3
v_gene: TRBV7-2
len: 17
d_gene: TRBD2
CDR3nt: TGTGCCAGCAGCTTATATGGGCGGGGGGCCCTCACAGATACGCAGTATTTT
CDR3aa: CASSLYGRGALTDTQYF

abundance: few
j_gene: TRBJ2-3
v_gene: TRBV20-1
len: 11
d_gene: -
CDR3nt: TGCAGTGCTTCAGACCCAGATACGCAGTATTTT
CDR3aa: CSASDPDTQYF

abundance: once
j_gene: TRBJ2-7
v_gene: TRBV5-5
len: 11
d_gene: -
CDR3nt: TGTGCCAGCAGCCAGTCTTATCAGCAGTACTTC
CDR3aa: CASSQSYQQYF

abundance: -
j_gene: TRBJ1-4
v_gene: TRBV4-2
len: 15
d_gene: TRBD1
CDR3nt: TGTGCCAGCAGCCAAGGCGACAGGGCTGATGAAAAACTGTTTTTT
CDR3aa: CASSQGDRADEKLFF

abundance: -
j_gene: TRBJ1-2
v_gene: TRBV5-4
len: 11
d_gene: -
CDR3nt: TGTGCCAGCAGCTCCCCAGCTGGCTACACCTTC
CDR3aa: CASSSPAGYTF

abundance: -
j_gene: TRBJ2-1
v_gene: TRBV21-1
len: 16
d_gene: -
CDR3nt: TGTGCCAGCAGCAAACGGCCGAGGGGGCGCGAAAATGAGCAGTTCTTC
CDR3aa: CASSKRPRGRENEQFF

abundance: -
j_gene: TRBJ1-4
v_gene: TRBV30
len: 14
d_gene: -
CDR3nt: TGTGCCTGGATGCCACAGGGTGCGGGGGAAAAACTGTTTTTT
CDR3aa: CAWMPQGAGEKLFF

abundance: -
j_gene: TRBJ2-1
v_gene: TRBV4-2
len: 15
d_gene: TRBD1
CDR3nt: TGTGCCAGCAGCCAAGCCGGGACAGAGACGAATGAGCAGTTCTTC
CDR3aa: CASSQAGTETNEQFF

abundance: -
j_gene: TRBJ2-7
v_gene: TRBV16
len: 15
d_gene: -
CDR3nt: TGTGCCAGCAGCCAATCTTGGGATTCGTCCTACGAGCAGTACTTC
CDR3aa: CASSQSWDSSYEQYF

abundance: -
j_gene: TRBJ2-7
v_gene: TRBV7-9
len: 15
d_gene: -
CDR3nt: TGTGCCAGCAGCTTTTCGCGGGACAGCTCCTACGAGCAGTACTTC
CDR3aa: CASSFSRDSSYEQYF

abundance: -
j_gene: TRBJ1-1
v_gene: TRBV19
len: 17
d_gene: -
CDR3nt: TGTGCCAGTAGCACTTCGGGTCTCCCACAGGGAAGCACTGAAGCTTTCTTT
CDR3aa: CASSTSGLPQGSTEAFF

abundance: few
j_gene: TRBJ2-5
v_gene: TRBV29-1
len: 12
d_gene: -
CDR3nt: TGCAGCGTTGATCCCCAGGGGGAGACCCAGTACTTC
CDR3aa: CSVDPQGETQYF

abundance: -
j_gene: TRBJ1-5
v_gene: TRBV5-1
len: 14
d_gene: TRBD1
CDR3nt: TGCGCCAGCAGCCCGGGACAGGCTGTGGGGCCCCAGCATTTT
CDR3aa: CASSPGQAVGPQHF

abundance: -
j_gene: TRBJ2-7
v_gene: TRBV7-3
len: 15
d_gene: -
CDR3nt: TGTGCCAGCAGCTTAAGTGGGGGGTCCTCCTACGAGCAGTACTTC
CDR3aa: CASSLSGGSSYEQYF